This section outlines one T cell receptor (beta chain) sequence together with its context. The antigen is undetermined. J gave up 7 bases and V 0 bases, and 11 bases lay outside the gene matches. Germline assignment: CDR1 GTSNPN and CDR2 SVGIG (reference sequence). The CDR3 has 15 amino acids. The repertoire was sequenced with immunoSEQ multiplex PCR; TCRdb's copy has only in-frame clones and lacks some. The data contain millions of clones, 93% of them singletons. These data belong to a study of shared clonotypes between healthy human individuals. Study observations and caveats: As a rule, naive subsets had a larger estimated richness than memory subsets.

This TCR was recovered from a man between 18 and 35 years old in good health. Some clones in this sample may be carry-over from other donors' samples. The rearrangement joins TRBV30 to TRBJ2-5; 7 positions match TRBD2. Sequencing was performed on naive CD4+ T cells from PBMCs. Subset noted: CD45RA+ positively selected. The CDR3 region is CAWSVSGRAGVTQYF. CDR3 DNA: TGTGCCTGGAGTGTCAGTGGGAGGGCCGGGGTGACCCAGTACTTC.